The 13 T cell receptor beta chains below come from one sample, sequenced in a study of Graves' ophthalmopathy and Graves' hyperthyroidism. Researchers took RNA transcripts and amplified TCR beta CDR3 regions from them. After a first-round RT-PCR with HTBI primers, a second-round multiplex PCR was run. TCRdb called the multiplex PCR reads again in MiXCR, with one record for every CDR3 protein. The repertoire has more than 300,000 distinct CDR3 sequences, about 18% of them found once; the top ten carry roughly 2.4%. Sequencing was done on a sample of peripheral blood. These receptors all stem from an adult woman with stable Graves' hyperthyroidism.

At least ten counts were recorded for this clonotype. The CDR3 sequence: CASTKIKGSVSYEQYF. CDR3 bases: TGTGCCAGCACCAAAATCAAGGGCTCCGTCTCCTACGAGCAGTACTTC. J is TRBJ2-7 and V is TRBV7-2; D unclear. The CDR3 totals 16 residues. Germline values: CDR1 SGHTA, CDR2 FQGNSA. The V end was cut by 7 bases, the J end by 0 bases, with 19 bases between.

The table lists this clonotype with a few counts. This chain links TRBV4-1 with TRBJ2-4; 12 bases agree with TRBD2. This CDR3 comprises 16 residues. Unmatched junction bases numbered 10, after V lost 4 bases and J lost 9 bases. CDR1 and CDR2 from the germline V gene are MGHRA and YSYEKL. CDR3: CASSPGLAGPPSIQYF. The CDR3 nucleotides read TGCGCCAGCAGCCCCGGACTAGCGGGGCCTCCGAGCATTCAGTACTTC.

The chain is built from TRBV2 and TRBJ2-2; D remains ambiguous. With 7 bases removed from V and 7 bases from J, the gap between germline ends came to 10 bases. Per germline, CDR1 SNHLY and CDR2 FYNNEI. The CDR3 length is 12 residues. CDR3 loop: CASTGEVGELFF. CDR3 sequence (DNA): TGTGCCAGCACAGGAGAGGTCGGGGAGCTGTTTTTT.

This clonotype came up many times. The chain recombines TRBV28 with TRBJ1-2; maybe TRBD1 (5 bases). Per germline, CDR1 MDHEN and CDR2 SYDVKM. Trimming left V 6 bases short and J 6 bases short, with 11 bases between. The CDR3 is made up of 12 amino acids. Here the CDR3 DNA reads TGTGCCAGCAGGGGGGGTGTCGATGGCTACACCTTC. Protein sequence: CASRGGVDGYTF.

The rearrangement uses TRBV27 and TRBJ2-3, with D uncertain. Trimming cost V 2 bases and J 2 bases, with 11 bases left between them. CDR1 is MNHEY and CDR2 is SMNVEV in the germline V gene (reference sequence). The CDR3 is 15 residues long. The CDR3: CASSLRETTTDTQYF. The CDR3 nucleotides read TGTGCCAGCAGTTTAAGAGAAACGACCACAGATACGCAGTATTTT.

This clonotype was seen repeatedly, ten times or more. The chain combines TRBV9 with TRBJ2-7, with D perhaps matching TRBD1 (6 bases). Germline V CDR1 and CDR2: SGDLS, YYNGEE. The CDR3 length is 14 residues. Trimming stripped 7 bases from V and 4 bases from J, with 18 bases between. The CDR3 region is CASQREAQGYEQYF. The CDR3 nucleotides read TGTGCCAGCCAACGGGAAGCCCAGGGGTACGAGCAGTACTTC.

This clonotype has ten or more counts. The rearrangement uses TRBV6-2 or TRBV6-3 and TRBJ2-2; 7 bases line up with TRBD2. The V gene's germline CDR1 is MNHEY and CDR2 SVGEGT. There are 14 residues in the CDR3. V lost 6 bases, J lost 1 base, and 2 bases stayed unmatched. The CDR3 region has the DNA TGTGCCAGCAGAGTAGCGGGGAACACCGGGGAGCTGTTTTTT. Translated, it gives CASRVAGNTGELFF.

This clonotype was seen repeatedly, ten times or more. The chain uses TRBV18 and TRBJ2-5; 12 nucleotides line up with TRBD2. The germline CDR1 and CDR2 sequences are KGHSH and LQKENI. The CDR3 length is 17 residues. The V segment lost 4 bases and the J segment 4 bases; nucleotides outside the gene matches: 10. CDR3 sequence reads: CASSLSSGRAGGETQYF. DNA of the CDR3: TGTGCCAGCTCACTTTCTAGCGGGAGGGCCGGAGGAGAGACCCAGTACTTC.

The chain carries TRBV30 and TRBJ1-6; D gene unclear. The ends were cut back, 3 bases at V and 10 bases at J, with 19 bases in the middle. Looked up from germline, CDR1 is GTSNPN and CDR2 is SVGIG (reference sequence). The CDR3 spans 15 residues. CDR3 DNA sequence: TGTGCCTGGAGCTACCGGTCGGAGGTTCCATCACCCCTCCACTTT. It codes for CAWSYRSEVPSPLHF. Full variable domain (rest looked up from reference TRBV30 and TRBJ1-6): SQTIHQWPATLVQPVGSPLSLECTVEGTSNPNLYWYRQAAGRGLQLLFYSVGIGQISSEVPQNLSASRPQDRQFILSSKKLLLSDSGFYLCAWSYRSEVPSPLHFGNGTRLTVT.

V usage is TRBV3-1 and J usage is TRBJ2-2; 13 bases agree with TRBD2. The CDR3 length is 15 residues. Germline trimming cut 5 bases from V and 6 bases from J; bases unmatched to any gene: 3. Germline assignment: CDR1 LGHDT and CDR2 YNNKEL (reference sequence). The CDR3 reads CASSNGLAGAGELFF. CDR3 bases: TGTGCCAGCAGCAACGGACTAGCGGGAGCCGGGGAGCTGTTTTTT. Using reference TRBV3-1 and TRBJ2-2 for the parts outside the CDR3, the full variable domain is DTAVSQTPKYLVTQMGNDKSIKCEQNLGHDTMYWYKQDSKKFLKIMFSYNNKELIINETVPNRFSPKSPDKAHLNLHINSLELGDSAVYFCASSNGLAGAGELFFGEGSRLTVL.

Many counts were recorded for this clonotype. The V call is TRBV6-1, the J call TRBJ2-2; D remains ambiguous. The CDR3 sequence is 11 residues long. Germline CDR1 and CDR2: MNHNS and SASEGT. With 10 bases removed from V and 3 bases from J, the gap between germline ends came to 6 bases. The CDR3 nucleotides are TGTGCCACCACCTACACCGGGGAGCTGTTTTTT. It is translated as CATTYTGELFF.

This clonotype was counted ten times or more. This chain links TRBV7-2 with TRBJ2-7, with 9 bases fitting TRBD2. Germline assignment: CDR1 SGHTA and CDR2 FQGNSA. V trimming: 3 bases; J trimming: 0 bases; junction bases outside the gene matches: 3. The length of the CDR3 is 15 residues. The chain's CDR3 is CASSFTSGFSYEQYF. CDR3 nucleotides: TGTGCCAGCAGCTTCACTAGCGGGTTCTCCTACGAGCAGTACTTC.

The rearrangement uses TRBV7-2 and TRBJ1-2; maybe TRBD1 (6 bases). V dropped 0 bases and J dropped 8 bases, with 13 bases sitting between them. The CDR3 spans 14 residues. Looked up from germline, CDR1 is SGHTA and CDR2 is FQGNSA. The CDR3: CASSLAITGLGYTF. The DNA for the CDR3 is TGTGCCAGCAGCTTAGCGATCACAGGGTTGGGCTACACCTTC.